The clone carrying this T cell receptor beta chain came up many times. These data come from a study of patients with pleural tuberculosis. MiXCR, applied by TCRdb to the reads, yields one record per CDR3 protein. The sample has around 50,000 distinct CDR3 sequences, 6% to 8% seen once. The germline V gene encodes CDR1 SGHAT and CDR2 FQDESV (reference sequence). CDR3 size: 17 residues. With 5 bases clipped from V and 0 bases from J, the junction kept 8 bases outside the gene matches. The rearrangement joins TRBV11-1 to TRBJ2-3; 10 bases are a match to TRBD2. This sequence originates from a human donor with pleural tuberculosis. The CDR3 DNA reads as TGTGCCAGCAGCGCTAGCGGGAGCACCAGAAGCACAGATACGCAGTATTTT. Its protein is CASSASGSTRSTDTQYF.